A single sample gave rise to the 6 T cell receptor beta chains below, sequenced in a study of blood T cell repertoires in COVID-19. This table comes from immunoSEQ multiplex PCR, and its TCRdb copy is limited to in-frame clones, with some not included. The profile shows 150,000 to 200,000 clones, 70% to 85% of them singletons. Specimen: PBMCs or T cells enriched from blood (not recorded which). The origin of the receptors is a man aged 50 or older who had recovered from COVID-19.

This clone was counted a few times. J is TRBJ1-1 and V is TRBV10-1; D not resolved. Germline CDR1 reads WNHNN; CDR2 reads SYGVQD (reference sequence). The CDR3 spans 14 residues. Trimming shortened V by 5 bases and J by 4 bases, and 14 bases separated the two germline ends. The CDR3 is CASSPQAVGTEAFF. CDR3 DNA: TGCGCCAGCAGTCCCCAGGCAGTGGGCACTGAAGCTTTCTTT.

This sequence joins TRBV6-4 and TRBJ2-1; D may be TRBD2 (5 bases). With 5 bases removed from V and 9 bases from J, the gap between germline ends came to 17 bases. CDR1 and CDR2 (germline): MRHNA, SNTAGT. The CDR3 runs to 14 residues. CDR3 in DNA: TGTGCCAGCAGTCCGGATGTGGGAAGCGGTGAGCAGTTCTTC. Residues: CASSPDVGSGEQFF.

DNA of the CDR3: TGCGCCAGCAGCACGGCCGGTACAGTACCTATATTAGATGGCTACACCTTC. Amino acids: CASSTAGTVPILDGYTF. The V call is TRBV5-1, the J call TRBJ1-2; D uncertain. The CDR3 sequence is 17 residues long. Trimming took off 4 bases at V and 6 bases at J, with 25 bases between the two ends. Germline loops: CDR1 SGHRS, CDR2 YFSETQ.

This clone has just one count. The chain recombines TRBV27 with TRBJ2-2, with 8 bases identical to TRBD1. CDR3 length: 13 residues. The J segment lost 6 bases and the V segment lost 6 bases, leaving 3 bases of the junction unmatched. Germline CDR1 MNHEY, CDR2 SMNVEV (reference sequence). The CDR3 loop reads CASRTGVAGELFF. The DNA for the CDR3 is TGTGCCAGCAGGACAGGGGTGGCCGGGGAGCTGTTTTTT.

The chain carries TRBV18 and TRBJ2-3, with TRBD1 as a possible D gene (6 bases). CDR3 size: 15 residues. CDR1 is KGHSH, CDR2 LQKENI, per germline. Trimming cost V 3 bases and J 1 base, with 11 bases left between them. CDR3 loop: CASSPDRGGTDTQYF. The CDR3 nucleotides are TGTGCCAGCTCACCGGACAGAGGCGGCACAGATACGCAGTATTTT.

This clone was detected a few times. V is TRBV24-1 and J is TRBJ1-2; D ambiguous. V was cut by 2 bases and J by 4 bases, with 4 bases left in between. CDR3 length: 12 residues. The V gene's germline CDR1 is KGHDR and CDR2 SFDVKD. CDR3 protein: CATSDWAYGYTF. The CDR3 region has the DNA TGTGCCACCAGTGATTGGGCCTATGGCTACACCTTC.